This T cell receptor beta chain was found in a study of T cell responses to AZD1222 COVID-19 vaccine. Whole-study results and caveats: As reported, nearly half of all spike-specific TCRs target variant regions that are unmutated.

Comments on this clone: No antigen is known for it.

Per the germline V gene, CDR1 is SGHRS and CDR2 is YFSETQ. The CDR3 consists of 13 residues. The germline V and J ends were trimmed by 0 bases and 5 bases, with 8 bases remaining between them. Second doses were pooled across both intervals (about 4 or about 12 weeks). Sequencing used immunoSEQ multiplex PCR; TCRdb keeps in-frame clones, though not all of them. In the table there are about 42,000 clones, approximately 83% of which are singletons. Sequenced here: peripheral blood, sampled 28 days after the second AZD1222 dose. This receptor was identified in an adult who received the AZD1222 COVID-19 vaccine. This sequence joins TRBV5-1 and TRBJ1-1; D uncertain. CDR3 nucleotides: TGCGCCAGCAGCTTGGGCGGGAGGACTGAAGCTTTCTTT. It is translated as CASSLGGRTEAFF.